This T cell receptor (beta chain) was identified during a study of blood T cells in healthy people across ages. The wider study: Capture via template switching afforded approximately one barcoded beta molecule per two T cells. Study results and limitations: Investigators viewed diversity estimates from one million T cells as underestimates, the study reported.

About this clonotype: Its antigen is unknown.

A minimum of 6 million PBMCs was isolated per sample. It was with a sample-barcoded 5' primer and a J-beta primer mix that a second PCR of about 6 to 12 cycles was run. MiXCR, applied by TCRdb to the 5' RACE reads, yields one record per CDR3 protein. The sample yields approximately 800,000 distinct CDR3 sequences, more than 20% seen once. These data are also associated with another study on T cells of mothers and their children. That work adds: The authors identified no persistent microchimeric T cell clones.

Sample: blood. This TCR was sampled from a boy aged 5-17 years in good health.

As DNA, the CDR3 is TGTGCCAGCAGTGCCACATCAGGGGCCTATGGCTACACCTTC. Translating gives CASSATSGAYGYTF. The V and J genes are TRBV25-1 and TRBJ1-2; D might be TRBD1 (6 bases). Looked up from germline, CDR1 is MGHDK and CDR2 is SYGVNS. Trimming stripped 4 bases from V and 4 bases from J, with 13 bases between. CDR3 length equals 14 residues.